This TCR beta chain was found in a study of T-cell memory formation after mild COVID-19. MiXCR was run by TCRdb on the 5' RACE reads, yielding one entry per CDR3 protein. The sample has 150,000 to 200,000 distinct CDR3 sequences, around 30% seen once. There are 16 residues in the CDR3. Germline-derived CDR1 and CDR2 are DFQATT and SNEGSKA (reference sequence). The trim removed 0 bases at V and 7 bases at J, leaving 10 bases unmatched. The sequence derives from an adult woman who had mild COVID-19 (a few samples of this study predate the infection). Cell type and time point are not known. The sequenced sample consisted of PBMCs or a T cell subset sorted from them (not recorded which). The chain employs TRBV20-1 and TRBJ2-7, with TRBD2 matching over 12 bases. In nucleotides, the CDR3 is TGCAGTGCTAGAGACATAGCAATCGGACTAGCGGGGGAGCAGTACTTC. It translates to CSARDIAIGLAGEQYF.